The 6 T cell receptor beta chains below were found in one sample sequenced in a study of blood T cells in healthy people across ages. Alongside a J-beta primer mix, a sample-barcoded 5' primer served in a second PCR lasting roughly 7 to 12 cycles. Each CDR3 protein is one row after TCRdb ran MiXCR on the 5' RACE reads. The sample lists hundreds of thousands of distinct CDR3 sequences, 40% to 50% occurring once. Material for sequencing was blood. These receptors originate from a man in his 60s in good health.

This clonotype was seen only once. This chain connects TRBV29-1 to TRBJ1-1; D remains ambiguous. Trimming removed 5 bases at V and 5 bases at J, with 12 bases between. Germline V CDR1 and CDR2: SQVTM, ANQGSEA. The length of the CDR3 is 12 residues. In DNA form, the CDR3 reads TGCAGCGTTCGAGGAAAAGGGACTGAAGCTTTCTTT. It translates to CSVRGKGTEAFF.

The chain links TRBV10-3 to TRBJ1-2; TRBD1 agrees at 12 bases. V lost 6 bases, J lost 4 bases, and 9 bases stayed unmatched. CDR3 length equals 16 residues. Per the germline V gene, CDR1 is ENHRY and CDR2 is SYGVKD. The CDR3 sequence is CAIRPGQGAESYGYTF. The CDR3 DNA reads TGTGCCATCAGGCCGGGACAGGGGGCTGAGAGCTATGGCTACACCTTC.

This clonotype was detected only once. V gene TRBV27 combines with J gene TRBJ1-1; D is possibly TRBD1 (6 bases). CDR3 length: 14 residues. Per germline, CDR1 MNHEY and CDR2 SMNVEV (reference sequence). Trimming left V 5 bases short and J 1 base short, with 11 bases between. The CDR3 DNA reads TGTGCCAGCAGTGTCAGGGGCACGAACACTGAAGCTTTCTTT. The encoded protein is CASSVRGTNTEAFF.

The table lists this clonotype with a count of one. The chain carries TRBV7-3 and TRBJ2-3; 8 bases align to TRBD1. CDR1 is SGHTA and CDR2 is FQGTGA in the germline V gene. The V segment lost 1 base and the J segment 0 bases; nucleotides outside the gene matches: 12. The CDR3 contains 19 residues. Here the CDR3 reads CASSLKTGVIGSSTDTQYF. The CDR3 bases are TGTGCCAGCAGCTTAAAGACAGGGGTAATAGGCAGTAGCACAGATACGCAGTATTTT.

This clonotype was seen more than once but under ten times. The rearrangement links TRBV7-2 to TRBJ2-7; D ambiguous. V lost 4 bases to trimming and J lost 2 bases, with 15 bases between them. The CDR3 is made up of 15 amino acids. Germline values: CDR1 SGHTA, CDR2 FQGNSA. The CDR3: CASSSLPYGAYEQYF. The CDR3 DNA reads as TGTGCCAGCAGCTCCCTCCCTTACGGAGCCTACGAGCAGTACTTC.

CDR3 sequence reads: CSALGGGVSSVIQYF. CDR3 in DNA: TGCAGTGCACTGGGCGGGGGGGTCTCGTCAGTCATTCAGTACTTC. The chain uses TRBV20-1 and TRBJ2-4, with 9 bases matching TRBD2. The V segment lost 6 bases and the J segment 9 bases; nucleotides outside the gene matches: 15. The CDR3 contains 15 residues. The germline gives CDR1 DFQATT, CDR2 SNEGSKA (reference sequence).